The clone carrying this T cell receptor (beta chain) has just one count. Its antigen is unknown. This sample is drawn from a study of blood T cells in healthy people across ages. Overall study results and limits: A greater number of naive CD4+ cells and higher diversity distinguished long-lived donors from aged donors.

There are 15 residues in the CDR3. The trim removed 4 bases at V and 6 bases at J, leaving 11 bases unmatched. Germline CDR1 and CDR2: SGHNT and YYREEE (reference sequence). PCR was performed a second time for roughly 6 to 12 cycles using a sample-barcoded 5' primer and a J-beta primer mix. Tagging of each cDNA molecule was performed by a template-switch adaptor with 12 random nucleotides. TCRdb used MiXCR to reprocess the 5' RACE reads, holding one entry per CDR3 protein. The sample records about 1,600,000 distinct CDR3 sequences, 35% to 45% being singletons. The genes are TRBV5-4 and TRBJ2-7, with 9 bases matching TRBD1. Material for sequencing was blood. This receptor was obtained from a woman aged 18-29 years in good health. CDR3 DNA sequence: TGTGCCAGCAGCCTAACCGGGACAGGGAATGGCGAGCAGTACTTC. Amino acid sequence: CASSLTGTGNGEQYF. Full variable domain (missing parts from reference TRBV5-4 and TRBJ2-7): ETGVTQSPTHLIKTRGQQVTLRCSSQSGHNTVSWYQQALGQGPQFIFQYYREEENGRGNFPPRFSGLQFPNYSSELNVNALELDDSALYLCASSLTGTGNGEQYFGPGTRLTVT.